The 24 T cell receptor beta chains presented below share a single source sample, sequenced in a study of a mutant IDH1 vaccine in newly diagnosed glioma. Method: immunoSEQ multiplex PCR; TCRdb's copy keeps in-frame clones and lacks some. In the table there are 73,000 or so clones, roughly 84% of which are singletons. The antigens for these receptors are not known. Indicated time point: week 35, safety follow-up. A single vaccine dose contained 300 ug of mutant IDH1 20-mer peptide, and topical imiquimod was used with it. The material sequenced was PBMCs, taken from a glioma patient whose treatment included an IDH1 peptide vaccine. Source of these receptors: a man younger than 30 with glioma.

This sequence joins TRBV7-3 and TRBJ2-1; D remains ambiguous. Trimming removed 2 bases from V and 3 bases from J, with 11 bases in between. CDR1 is SGHTA, CDR2 FQGTGA, per germline. CDR3 size: 15 residues. CDR3 in amino acids: CASSLRDTLYNEQFF. CDR3 DNA sequence: TGTGCCAGCAGCTTACGAGATACCCTCTACAATGAGCAGTTCTTC. The full variable domain, in which reference TRBV7-3 and TRBJ2-1 provide the parts outside the CDR3, is GAGVSQTPSNKVTEKGKYVELRCDPISGHTALYWYRQSLGQGPEFLIYFQGTGAADDSGLPNDRFFAVRPEGSVSTLKIQRTERGDSAVYLCASSLRDTLYNEQFFGPGTRLTVL.

The chain joins TRBV30 to TRBJ1-4, with D hard to call. This CDR3 has 17 residues. CDR1 and CDR2 (germline): GTSNPN, SVGIG (reference sequence). Trimming took 0 bases from V and 0 from J, leaving 14 bases between them. CDR3 loop: CAWSVSPGFATNEKLFF. CDR3 coding DNA: TGTGCCTGGAGTGTAAGCCCAGGATTTGCAACTAATGAAAAACTGTTTTTT.

J is TRBJ1-1 and V is TRBV5-1, with a tentative D call TRBD1 (5 bases). CDR3 length equals 14 residues. Trimming left V 4 bases short and J 3 bases short, with 13 bases between. Germline CDR1 SGHRS, CDR2 YFSETQ. The CDR3 sequence is CASSGGTPDTEAFF. In DNA form, the CDR3 reads TGCGCCAGCAGCGGAGGGACGCCCGACACTGAAGCTTTCTTT.

This clone was counted only a few times. The chain combines TRBV7-9 with TRBJ2-2; D is unresolved. The CDR3 contains 12 residues. CDR1 SEHNR and CDR2 FQNEAQ come from the germline V gene (reference sequence). The V end was cut by 5 bases, the J end by 2 bases, with 3 bases between. CDR3 in amino acids: CASSRNTGELFF. The CDR3 DNA reads as TGTGCCAGCAGCCGCAACACCGGGGAGCTGTTTTTT.

V and J are TRBV7-2 and TRBJ2-3; unclear D gene. The CDR3 sequence is 13 residues long. Per the germline V gene, CDR1 is SGHTA and CDR2 is FQGNSA. V was trimmed by 6 bases and J by 3 bases, leaving 10 bases between them. CDR3 DNA: TGTGCCAGCAGAGCCGCGGAGACAGATACGCAGTATTTT. Translation gives CASRAAETDTQYF.

V gene TRBV14 combines with J gene TRBJ2-3, with D unresolved. The CDR3 runs 12 residues. Trimming removed 5 bases from V and 8 bases from J, with 11 bases in between. Germline CDR1 reads SGHDN; CDR2 reads FVKESK. CDR3 nucleotides: TGTGCCAGCAGCTGGGATCGGCGTACGCAGTATTTT. Translated: CASSWDRRTQYF.

This chain connects TRBV20-1 to TRBJ2-3; possible D gene TRBD2, 5 bases. The germline V and J ends were trimmed by 3 bases and 9 bases, with 10 bases remaining between them. The CDR3 loop spans 11 amino acids. Germline CDR1 is DFQATT and CDR2 is SNEGSKA (reference sequence). DNA for the CDR3: TGCAGTGCTAGGTTTAGCGAAACGCAGTATTTT. Protein product: CSARFSETQYF.

This sequence joins TRBV5-4 and TRBJ1-2; TRBD1 is a possible D gene (5 bases). The CDR3 sequence is 15 residues long. With 1 base removed from V and 2 bases from J, the gap between germline ends came to 12 bases. CDR1 and CDR2 (germline): SGHNT, YYREEE (reference sequence). For the CDR3, the DNA is TGTGCCAGCAGCTTGTGGGAGACAGCGAACTATGGCTACACCTTC. This encodes CASSLWETANYGYTF.

This rearrangement joins TRBV11-2 to TRBJ1-1, with D uncertain. V was trimmed by 5 bases and J by 0 bases, leaving 13 bases between them. Per germline, CDR1 SGHAT and CDR2 FQNNGV. The CDR3 covers 15 residues. CDR3 in DNA: TGTGCCAGCAGCGCTGGGCGGTTTCTGAACACTGAAGCTTTCTTT. This translates into CASSAGRFLNTEAFF.

The V call is TRBV7-3, the J call TRBJ1-2; TRBD1 is a possible D gene (6 bases). The V gene's germline CDR1 is SGHTA and CDR2 FQGTGA. V gave up 5 bases and J gave up 7 bases, with 17 bases separating them. CDR3 length: 14 residues. The CDR3 is CASSPNVGAGGYTF. CDR3 coding DNA: TGTGCCAGCAGCCCCAATGTGGGGGCGGGTGGCTACACCTTC.

This clone was observed once. CDR3 DNA sequence: TGTGCCAGCTCACTTGACAGGGGGCTTTACACTGAAGCTTTCTTT. It translates to CASSLDRGLYTEAFF. V and J are TRBV18 and TRBJ1-1; 10 nucleotides agree with TRBD1. This CDR3 has 15 residues. Germline CDR1 is KGHSH and CDR2 is LQKENI. With V trimmed by 4 bases and J by 3 bases, 5 bases remained unmatched.

This clone was counted a single time. The chain recombines TRBV6-5 with TRBJ2-7; D possibly corresponds to TRBD1 (5 bases). CDR3 length equals 14 residues. Trimming stripped 2 bases from V and 3 bases from J, with 11 bases between. Germline lookup yields CDR1 MNHEY and CDR2 SVGAGI. The CDR3 DNA follows: TGTGCCAGCAGTTACGTGGGGCGCGGCTACGAGCAGTACTTC. This codes for CASSYVGRGYEQYF.

This chain joins TRBV5-1 and TRBJ1-1; D is unresolved. The CDR3 has 14 residues. The V end was cut by 2 bases, the J end by 4 bases, with 12 bases between. Germline lookup yields CDR1 SGHRS and CDR2 YFSETQ. The CDR3 DNA is TGCGCCAGCAGCTTATCCACACCGGGCACTGAAGCTTTCTTT. Amino acid sequence: CASSLSTPGTEAFF.

The chain recombines TRBV5-4 with TRBJ2-5; 8 bases line up with TRBD2. The V gene end was trimmed by 0 bases and the J gene end by 5 bases; junction bases not matched to a gene: 3. Germline CDR1 reads SGHNT; CDR2 reads YYREEE (reference sequence). This CDR3 has 14 amino acids. The CDR3 sequence: CASSLGGLVETQYF. In DNA form, the CDR3 reads TGTGCCAGCAGCTTGGGGGGACTAGTGGAGACCCAGTACTTC.

The V call is TRBV30, the J call TRBJ2-1, with 9 bases fitting TRBD1. Trimming at V came to 4 bases and at J to 9 bases, leaving 10 bases not matched to a gene. Germline V gene sequence: CDR1 GTSNPN, CDR2 SVGIG (reference sequence). The CDR3 covers 14 residues. The CDR3 loop is CAWKHGTGPREQFF. In nucleotides, the CDR3 is TGTGCCTGGAAACACGGGACAGGGCCTCGTGAGCAGTTCTTC.

This chain joins TRBV10-3 and TRBJ2-3, with D possibly being TRBD2 (6 bases). Per germline, CDR1 ENHRY and CDR2 SYGVKD. Between the trimmed V and J ends, which lost 9 bases and 4 bases, there was a span of 11 bases. The CDR3 is made up of 12 amino acids. The CDR3: CAMGGRADTQYF. The CDR3 region has the DNA TGTGCCATGGGGGGACGGGCAGATACGCAGTATTTT.

The CDR3 region is CASSDEETGEADQPQHF. CDR3 nucleotides: TGTGCCAGCAGTGACGAGGAGACAGGGGAGGCTGATCAGCCCCAGCATTTT. V usage is TRBV6-4 and J usage is TRBJ1-5, with 8 bases that match TRBD1. There are 17 residues in the CDR3. Trimming cost V 2 bases and J 5 bases; bases outside gene matches: 11. From germline, CDR1 is MRHNA and CDR2 SNTAGT.

The genes are TRBV6-6 and TRBJ1-1; D perhaps matches TRBD1 (5 bases). The CDR3 loop spans 14 amino acids. Germline CDR1 and CDR2: MNHNY and SVGAGI (reference sequence). With 7 bases removed from V and 4 bases from J, the gap between germline ends came to 16 bases. CDR3 region: CASTRDGSITEAFF. For the CDR3, the DNA is TGTGCCAGCACCAGGGACGGCTCCATCACTGAAGCTTTCTTT.

V usage is TRBV18 and J usage is TRBJ2-1, with D perhaps TRBD1 (6 bases). This CDR3 comprises 15 residues. Germline CDR1 reads KGHSH; CDR2 reads LQKENI. The V and J ends lost 2 bases and 7 bases respectively, with 15 bases between them. The CDR3 sequence: CASSPRAGERNEQFF. In DNA form, the CDR3 reads TGTGCCAGCTCACCAAGGGCAGGGGAGAGGAATGAGCAGTTCTTC.

J is TRBJ1-4 and V is TRBV18; no firm D call. CDR1 is KGHSH, CDR2 LQKENI, per germline. This CDR3 is 16 amino acids long. V gave up 3 bases and J gave up 8 bases, with 19 bases separating them. CDR3 coding DNA: TGTGCCAGCTCACCTGCGGCAGGCGGTGAGGGAGAAAAACTGTTTTTT. It encodes CASSPAAGGEGEKLFF.

The chain uses TRBV2 and TRBJ1-6, with D unresolved. The CDR3 spans 13 residues. Germline V CDR1 and CDR2: SNHLY, FYNNEI. Trimming stripped 7 bases from V and 9 bases from J, with 13 bases between. DNA for the CDR3: TGTGCCAGCACGCGGGGTGCGGGTTCACCCCTCCACTTT. As protein: CASTRGAGSPLHF. The whole variable domain, remainder taken from reference TRBV2 and TRBJ1-6, is EPEVTQTPSHQVTQMGQEVILRCVPISNHLYFYWYRQILGQKVEFLVSFYNNEISEKSEIFDDQFSVERPDGSNFTLKIRSTKLEDSAMYFCASTRGAGSPLHFGNGTRLTVT.

CDR3: CASSLAQGKGNTIYF. The DNA for the CDR3 is TGCGCCAGCAGCTTGGCTCAGGGTAAAGGAAACACCATATATTTT. The rearrangement joins TRBV5-1 to TRBJ1-3; D might be TRBD1 (5 bases). Germline CDR1 and CDR2: SGHRS and YFSETQ. The V and J ends lost 0 bases and 4 bases respectively, with 11 bases between them. The CDR3 totals 15 residues.

The chain couples TRBV7-9 to TRBJ1-4, with 9 bases that match TRBD1. The junction had 4 bases not matched to a gene; V was cut back by 4 bases and J by 1 base. Per germline, CDR1 SEHNR and CDR2 FQNEAQ (reference sequence). The CDR3 consists of 16 residues. The CDR3 nucleotides read TGTGCCAGCAGCTACGGGACAGGGAAAACTAATGAAAAACTGTTTTTT. Translated: CASSYGTGKTNEKLFF. Filled out from reference TRBV7-9 and TRBJ1-4, the complete variable domain reads DTGVSQNPRHKITKRGQNVTFRCDPISEHNRLYWYRQTLGQGPEFLTYFQNEAQLEKSRLLSDRFSAERPKGSFSTLEIQRTEQGDSAMYLCASSYGTGKTNEKLFFGSGTQLSVL.

The chain recombines TRBV2 with TRBJ2-1; 9 bases agree with TRBD2. The V and J ends lost 6 bases and 4 bases, in that order; junction bases with no gene match: 10. This CDR3 spans 16 amino acids. Germline CDR1 and CDR2: SNHLY and FYNNEI. The DNA for the CDR3 is TGTGCCAGCAGCCGGCATAGCGGGAGTTCGTACAATGAGCAGTTCTTC. As protein: CASSRHSGSSYNEQFF.